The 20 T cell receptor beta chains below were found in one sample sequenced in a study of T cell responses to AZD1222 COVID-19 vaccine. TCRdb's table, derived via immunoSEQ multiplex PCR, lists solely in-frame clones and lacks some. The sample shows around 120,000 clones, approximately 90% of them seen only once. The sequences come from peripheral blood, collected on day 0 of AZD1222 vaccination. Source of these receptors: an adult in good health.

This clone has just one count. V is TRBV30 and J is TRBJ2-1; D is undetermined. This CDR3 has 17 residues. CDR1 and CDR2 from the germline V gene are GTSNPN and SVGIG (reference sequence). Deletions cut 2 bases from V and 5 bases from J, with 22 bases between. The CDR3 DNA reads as TGTGCCTGGAGTAAAAGTGTGTCGGAAGGGCCGAACAATGAGCAGTTCTTC. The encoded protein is CAWSKSVSEGPNNEQFF.

The CDR3 DNA follows: TGTGCCACCAGCAGAGGAAGGGCGGGACATGACCTTTTCTTC. This translates into CATSRGRAGHDLFF. The chain carries TRBV15 and TRBJ2-1; D might be TRBD1 or TRBD2, each matching 6 bases. The V and J ends lost 1 base and 16 bases respectively, with 20 bases between them. Germline V lookup: CDR1 LNHNV, CDR2 YYDKDF (reference sequence). The CDR3 is 14 residues long.

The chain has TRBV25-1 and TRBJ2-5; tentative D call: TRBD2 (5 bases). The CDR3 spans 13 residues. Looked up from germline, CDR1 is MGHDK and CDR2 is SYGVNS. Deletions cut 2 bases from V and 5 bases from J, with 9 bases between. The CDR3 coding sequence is TGTGCCAGCAGTGAACTAGCTCGGGAGACCCAGTACTTC. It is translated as CASSELARETQYF.

CDR3 coding DNA: TGTGCCAGCAGCTTCCGGGTGGGCGAGGGCGGCTACACCTTC. This encodes CASSFRVGEGGYTF. The chain is built from TRBV7-2 and TRBJ1-2; D not certain. Trimming took off 3 bases at V and 8 bases at J, with 16 bases between the two ends. This CDR3 comprises 14 residues. From germline, CDR1 is SGHTA and CDR2 FQGNSA.

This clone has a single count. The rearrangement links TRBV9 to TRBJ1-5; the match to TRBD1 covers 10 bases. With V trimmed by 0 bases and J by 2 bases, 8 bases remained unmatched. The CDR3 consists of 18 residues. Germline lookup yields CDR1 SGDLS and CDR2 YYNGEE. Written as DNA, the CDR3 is TGTGCCAGCAGCGTAGGGGGGGACAGGGGAGTTTGCAATCAGCCCCAGCATTTT. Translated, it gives CASSVGGDRGVCNQPQHF.

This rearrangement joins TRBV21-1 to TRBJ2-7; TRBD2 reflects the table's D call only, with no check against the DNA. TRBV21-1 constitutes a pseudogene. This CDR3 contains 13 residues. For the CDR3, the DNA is TGTGCCAGCAGCAAACGGTGCCCCTACGAGCAGTACTTC. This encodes CASSKRCPYEQYF.

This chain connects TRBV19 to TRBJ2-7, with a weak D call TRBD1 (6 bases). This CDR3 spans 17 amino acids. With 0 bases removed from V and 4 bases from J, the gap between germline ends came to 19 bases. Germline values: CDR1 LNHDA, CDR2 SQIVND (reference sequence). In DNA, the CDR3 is TGTGCCAGTAGTATAGACCTTATTCAAGGGGGTCCGTACGAGCAGTACTTC. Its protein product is CASSIDLIQGGPYEQYF. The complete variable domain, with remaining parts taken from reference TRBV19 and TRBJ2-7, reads DGGITQSPKYLFRKEGQNVTLSCEQNLNHDAMYWYRQDPGQGLRLIYYSQIVNDFQKGDIAEGYSVSREKKESFPLTVTSAQKNPTAFYLCASSIDLIQGGPYEQYFGPGTRLTVT.

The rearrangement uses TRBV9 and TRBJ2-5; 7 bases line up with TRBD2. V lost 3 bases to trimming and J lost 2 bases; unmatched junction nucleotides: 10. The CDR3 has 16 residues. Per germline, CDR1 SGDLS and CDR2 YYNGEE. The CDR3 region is CASSASWGGGQETQYF. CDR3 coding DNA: TGTGCCAGCAGCGCGTCCTGGGGGGGAGGACAAGAGACCCAGTACTTC. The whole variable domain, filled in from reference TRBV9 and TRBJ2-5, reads DSGVTQTPKHLITATGQRVTLRCSPRSGDLSVYWYQQSLDQGLQFLIQYYNGEERAKGNILERFSAQQFPDLHSELNLSSLELGDSALYFCASSASWGGGQETQYFGPGTRLLVL.

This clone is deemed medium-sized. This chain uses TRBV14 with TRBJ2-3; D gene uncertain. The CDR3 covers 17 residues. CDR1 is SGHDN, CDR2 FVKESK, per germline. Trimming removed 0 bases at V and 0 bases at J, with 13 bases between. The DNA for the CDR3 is TGTGCCAGCAGCCAAGACACAGCAGGTACTAGCACAGATACGCAGTATTTT. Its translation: CASSQDTAGTSTDTQYF.

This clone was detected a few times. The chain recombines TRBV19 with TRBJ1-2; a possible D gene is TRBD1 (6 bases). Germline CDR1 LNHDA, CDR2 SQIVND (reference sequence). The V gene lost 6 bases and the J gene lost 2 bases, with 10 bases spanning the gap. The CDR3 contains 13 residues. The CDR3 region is CASRPGTNYGYTF. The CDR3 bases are TGTGCCAGTAGACCCGGGACAAACTATGGCTACACCTTC.

The CDR3 DNA is TGTGCCAGCAGCGTTACTAAGAACACTGAAGCTTTCTTT. It is translated as CASSVTKNTEAFF. V is TRBV9 and J is TRBJ1-1; no clear D. Per germline, CDR1 SGDLS and CDR2 YYNGEE. The ends were cut back, 2 bases at V and 1 base at J, with 6 bases in the middle. CDR3 length: 13 residues.

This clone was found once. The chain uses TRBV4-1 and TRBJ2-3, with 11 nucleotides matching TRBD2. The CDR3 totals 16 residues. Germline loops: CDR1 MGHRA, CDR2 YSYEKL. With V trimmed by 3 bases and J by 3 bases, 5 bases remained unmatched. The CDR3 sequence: CASSHELAGETDTQYF. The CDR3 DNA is TGCGCCAGCAGCCACGAACTAGCGGGGGAGACAGATACGCAGTATTTT.

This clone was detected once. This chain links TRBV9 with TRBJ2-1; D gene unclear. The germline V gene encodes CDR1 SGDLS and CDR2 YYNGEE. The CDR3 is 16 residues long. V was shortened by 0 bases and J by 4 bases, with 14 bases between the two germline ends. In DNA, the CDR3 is TGTGCCAGCAGCGTAGGTACGGGCCCCCTTTACAATGAGCAGTTCTTC. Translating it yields CASSVGTGPLYNEQFF.

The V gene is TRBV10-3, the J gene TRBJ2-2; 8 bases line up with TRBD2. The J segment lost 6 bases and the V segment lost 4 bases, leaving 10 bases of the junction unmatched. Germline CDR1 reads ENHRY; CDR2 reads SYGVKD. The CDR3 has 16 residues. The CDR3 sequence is CAISVPRAGRAGELFF. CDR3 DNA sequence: TGTGCCATCAGTGTCCCCCGGGCCGGGAGGGCCGGGGAGCTGTTTTTT.

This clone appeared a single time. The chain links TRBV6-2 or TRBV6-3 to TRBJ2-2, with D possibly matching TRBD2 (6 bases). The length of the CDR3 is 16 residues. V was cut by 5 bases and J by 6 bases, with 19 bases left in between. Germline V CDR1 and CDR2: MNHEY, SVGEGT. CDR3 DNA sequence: TGTGCCAGCAGTCCGGACTACCCCGGAGTCGCCGGGGAGCTGTTTTTT. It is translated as CASSPDYPGVAGELFF.

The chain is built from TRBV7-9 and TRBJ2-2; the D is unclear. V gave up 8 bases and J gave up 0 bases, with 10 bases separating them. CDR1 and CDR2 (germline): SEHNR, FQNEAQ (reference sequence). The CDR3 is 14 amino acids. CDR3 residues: CASLTQSNTGELFF. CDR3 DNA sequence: TGTGCCAGCCTTACACAGTCGAACACCGGGGAGCTGTTTTTT. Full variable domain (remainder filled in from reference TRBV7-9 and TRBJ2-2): DTGVSQNPRHKITKRGQNVTFRCDPISEHNRLYWYRQTLGQGPEFLTYFQNEAQLEKSRLLSDRFSAERPKGSFSTLEIQRTEQGDSAMYLCASLTQSNTGELFFGEGSRLTVL.

DNA of the CDR3: TGCGCCAGCAGCCAAGACAGGGGAAATGCGAACACTGAAGCTTTCTTT. Its translation: CASSQDRGNANTEAFF. The gene calls are TRBV4-3 and TRBJ1-1; TRBD1 is a possible D gene (6 bases). Germline V gene sequence: CDR1 LGHNA, CDR2 YSLEER. The CDR3 totals 16 residues. Trimming took 0 bases from V and 1 from J, leaving 12 bases between them.

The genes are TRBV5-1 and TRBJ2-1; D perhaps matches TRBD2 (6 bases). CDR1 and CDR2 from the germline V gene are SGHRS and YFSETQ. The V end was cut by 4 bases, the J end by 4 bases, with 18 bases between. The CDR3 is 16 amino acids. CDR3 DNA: TGCGCCAGCAGCCCCGAAGTGAAGGGGACTTACAATGAGCAGTTCTTC. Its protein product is CASSPEVKGTYNEQFF.

The CDR3 reads CASSADLGTARYYGYTF. As DNA, the CDR3 is TGTGCCAGCAGCGCAGACCTGGGGACAGCGAGATACTATGGCTACACCTTC. The chain combines TRBV7-2 with TRBJ1-2, with 7 bases identical to TRBD1. J gave up 3 bases and V 5 bases, and 15 bases lay outside the gene matches. The CDR3 runs to 17 residues. Germline CDR1 and CDR2: SGHTA and FQGNSA.

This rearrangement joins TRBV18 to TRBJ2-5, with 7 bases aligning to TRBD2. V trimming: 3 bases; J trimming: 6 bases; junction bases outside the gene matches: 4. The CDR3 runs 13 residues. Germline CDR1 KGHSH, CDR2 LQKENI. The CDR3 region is CASSPPGGKTQYF. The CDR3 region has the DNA TGTGCCAGCTCACCCCCGGGAGGAAAGACCCAGTACTTC.